This TCR beta chain came from a study of blood T cell repertoires in COVID-19. About the study: From T cells, B-cell-depleted T cells, or PBMCs came the material, which was cDNA or gDNA.

This study enrolled people aged about 18 to 100 from about two dozen US geographic areas. Donors were grouped by their self-reported clinical history. Germline CDR1 SGHTA, CDR2 FQGTGA. J was trimmed by 1 base and V by 0 bases; bases with no gene match: 2. The length of the CDR3 is 16 residues. Methods used by the authors: Amplified reference gene primers provided the basis for estimating nucleated cell counts. Produced via immunoSEQ multiplex PCR; TCRdb's table is partial and in-frame only. Clone size and V and J calls were adopted from that table, with D and trimming inferred from the DNA. The repertoire holds fewer than 350,000 clones, with 85% to 90% as singletons.

This receptor was obtained from a woman in her twenties or thirties with acute COVID-19. V usage is TRBV7-3 and J usage is TRBJ2-2, with TRBD2 matching 7 bases. The specimen sequenced was PBMCs or T cells enriched from blood (not recorded which). The CDR3 loop is CASSLTGGRNTGELFF. The CDR3 nucleotides read TGTGCCAGCAGCTTAACGGGCGGGAGGAACACCGGGGAGCTGTTTTTT.